This record covers a single TCR beta chain. This specimen belongs to a study of blood T cell repertoires in COVID-19. Study summary: Italy, Spain and the United States were the sources of the convalescent and acute COVID-19 samples.

With 4 bases removed from V and 2 bases from J, the gap between germline ends came to 9 bases. This CDR3 has 14 residues. The germline gives CDR1 SGHNT, CDR2 YENEEA. Assay: immunoSEQ multiplex PCR; the TCRdb copy retains only in-frame clones and omits some. The table shows some 80,000 clones, with almost 90% occurring only once. The sequenced sample was peripheral blood. The rearrangement joins TRBV11-3 to TRBJ2-1; D perhaps matches TRBD2 (6 bases). The TCR was taken from a human donor in a cohort sampled during active COVID-19. The DNA of the CDR3 is TGTGCCAGCAGCTCCCGACTAGCCTACAATGAGCAGTTCTTC. Its translation is CASSSRLAYNEQFF.